Listed below are T cell receptor beta chains from one sample, sequenced in a study of beta chain features in type 1 diabetes. Method: immunoSEQ multiplex PCR; TCRdb's copy keeps in-frame clones and lacks some. The sample has some 250,000 clones, roughly 14% seen once; the top ten hold roughly 0.019%. Sample: naive CD4+ T cells from blood. The receptor source for this set is a man aged 30 to 39 with type 1 diabetes. The conserved cysteine and the conserved F or W are not part of the CDR3 here.

V,J,CDR3
TRBV9,TRBJ2-3,ASSVSLVLDTQY
TRBV6-6,TRBJ2-5,ASSPGLRKETQY
TRBV2,TRBJ1-2,ASRDSRRPNYGYT
TRBV25-1,TRBJ2-3,ASSIAGGNTDTQY
TRBV10-2,TRBJ2-4,ASLGDPDIQY
TRBV5-1,TRBJ1-5,ASSFGPEGNQPQH
TRBV30,TRBJ2-5,AWSGSAKETQY
TRBV7-9,TRBJ2-3,ASSLEGQRASY
TRBV5-6,TRBJ2-3,ASSLESPGSTDTQY
TRBV2,TRBJ2-1,ASSAYNEQF
TRBV12-5,TRBJ2-3,ASGSSTDWARQY
TRBV7-2,TRBJ2-7,ASSFRHGTSSYEQY
TRBV18,TRBJ2-5,ASSPRETRDPRTQY
TRBV28,TRBJ2-2,ASSQDLTGELF
TRBV30,TRBJ1-2,ACGTEQANYGYT
TRBV11-1,TRBJ1-2,ASSLDPNGSGYT
TRBV28,TRBJ2-2,ASSTPSGSSDGELF
TRBV5-1,TRBJ1-1,ASSSGQPNTEAF
TRBV5-6,TRBJ2-7,ASSGGMTYEQY
TRBV30,-,AWSVLLAGDYEQY
TRBV5-4,TRBJ2-7,ASSGGLAGVYEQY
TRBV4-2,TRBJ1-1,ASSQGTGAMNTEAF
TRBV9,TRBJ2-3,ASSPRRASTDTQY
TRBV29-1,TRBJ2-7,SVRTSGSGSSYEQY
TRBV6-5,TRBJ2-7,ASSYSLAGDYYEQY
TRBV25-1,TRBJ1-1,ASSRGRGSNTEAF
TRBV6-1,TRBJ2-1,ASSAGTSGEHNEQF
TRBV7-2,TRBJ1-5,ASSPQGYQPQH
TRBV19,TRBJ1-1,ASSMRVTEAF
TRBV7-2,TRBJ2-5,ASSPSTSSAYETQY
TRBV5-1,TRBJ2-2,ASSLTSGRLTGELF
TRBV2,TRBJ1-1,ASSEGADTEAF
TRBV6-6,TRBJ2-1,ASSGRSGSSYNEQF
TRBV21-1,TRBJ2-1,ASSTGSTDNEQF
TRBV12-5,TRBJ1-5,ASGRDNQPQH
TRBV6-1,TRBJ2-5,ASSEYGGRGETQY
TRBV19,TRBJ1-5,ASSKGAQPQH
TRBV29-1,TRBJ2-7,STRTGGNEQY
TRBV5-1,TRBJ2-5,ASRLGQDEETQY
TRBV5-4,TRBJ2-5,ASSLAARGRGETQY
TRBV29-1,TRBJ2-3,SAGDRVQDTQY